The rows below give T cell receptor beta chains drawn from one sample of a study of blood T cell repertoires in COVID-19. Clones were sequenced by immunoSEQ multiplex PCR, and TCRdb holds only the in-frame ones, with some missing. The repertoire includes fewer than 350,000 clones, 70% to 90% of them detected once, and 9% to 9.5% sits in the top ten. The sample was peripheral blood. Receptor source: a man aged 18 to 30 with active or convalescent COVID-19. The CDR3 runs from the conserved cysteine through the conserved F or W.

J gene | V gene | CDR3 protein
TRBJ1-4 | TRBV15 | CATSRDGQGYEKLFF
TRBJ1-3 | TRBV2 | CASSASRTIF
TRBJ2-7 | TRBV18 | CASSLLGQGELYEQYF
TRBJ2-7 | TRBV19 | CASRQGYEQYF
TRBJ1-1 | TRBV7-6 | CASSLVTGLNTEAFF
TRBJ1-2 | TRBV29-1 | CSVGQTGQSLNYGYTF
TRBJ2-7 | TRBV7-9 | CASSTTGGGEQYF
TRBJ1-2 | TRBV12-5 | CASGLERGQGNNYGYTF
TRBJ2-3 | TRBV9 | CASSSSGGAADTQYF
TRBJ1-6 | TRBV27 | CASSPGQLSSPLHF
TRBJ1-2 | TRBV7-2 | CASSLIAANYGYTF
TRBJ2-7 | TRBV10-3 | CAISTTGSTYEQYF
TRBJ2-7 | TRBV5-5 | CASSTSGLPHKEQYF
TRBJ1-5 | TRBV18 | CASSPGTVANQPQHF
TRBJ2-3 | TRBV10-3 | CAISRAGASTDTQYF
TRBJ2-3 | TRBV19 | CASSIQGADTQYF
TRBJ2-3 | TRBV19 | CASSMSGGPTPMQYF
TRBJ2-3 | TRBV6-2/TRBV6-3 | CASSRRGGPPDTQYF
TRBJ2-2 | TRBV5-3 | CARSLGGLAGPFSTGELFF
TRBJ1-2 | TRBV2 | CASSSGQNYGYTF
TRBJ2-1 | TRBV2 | CASSETGNEQFF
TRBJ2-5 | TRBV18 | CASSEFRDRGQETQYF
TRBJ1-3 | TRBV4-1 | CASSQTNLRGSGNTIYF
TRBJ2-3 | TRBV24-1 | CATSDSPGTSGGLTDTQYF
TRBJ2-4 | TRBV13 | CASSLNGGGRMGKNIQYF
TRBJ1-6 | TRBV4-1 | CASRDRGNSPLHF
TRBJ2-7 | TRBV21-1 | CASNYPCEQYF
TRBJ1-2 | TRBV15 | CATSRPRTDKGYRGYTF
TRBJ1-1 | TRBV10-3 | CATRSGGGTEAFF
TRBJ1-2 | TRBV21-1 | CASSKVYGYTF
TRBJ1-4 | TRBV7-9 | CASSKLTASTTNEKLFF